These 21 T cell receptor beta chains share one sample of origin, sequenced in a study of shared clonotypes between healthy human individuals (TCRdb year 2020). The library was obtained by the immunoSEQ multiplex PCR assay. Sourced from immuneACCESS, this table was stored by TCRdb with only in-frame sequences that have V and J called. A share of the clones is absent; for the studies checked, an unresolved V gene accounts for under half, and the remainder has no known explanation. The sample table lists under 2,500,000 clones, roughly 95% of them with a count of one. Jointly, the top ten make up 0.1% to 0.15% of the sample. The sample consisted of naive CD4+ T cells sorted from blood. The meaning of the sample's cell subset or site label: CD45RA+ positively selected. The receptors come from a man aged 18 to 35 in good health.

The chain uses TRBV10-3 and TRBJ1-6, with 7 bases that match TRBD1. Germline CDR1 and CDR2: ENHRY and SYGVKD. Trimming cost V 10 bases and J 7 bases; bases outside gene matches: 7. This CDR3 spans 13 amino acids. CDR3 residues: CARRDSLNSPLHF. The CDR3 DNA sequence: TGTGCCAGAAGGGACAGTCTAAATTCACCCCTCCACTTT.

V gene TRBV19 combines with J gene TRBJ2-3; either TRBD1 or TRBD2 may fit D (6 bases each). The CDR3 has 17 amino acids. Trimming took 7 bases from V and 3 from J, leaving 23 bases between them. CDR1 is LNHDA and CDR2 is SQIVND in the germline V gene (reference sequence). The CDR3 sequence: CASNDGGRGGGTDTQYF. The CDR3 DNA sequence: TGTGCCAGTAACGATGGTGGCAGGGGAGGAGGTACAGATACGCAGTATTTT.

The chain has TRBV2 and TRBJ1-5; D possibly corresponds to TRBD1 (6 bases). Between the trimmed V and J ends, which lost 6 bases and 7 bases, there was a span of 19 bases. Germline V gives CDR1 SNHLY, CDR2 FYNNEI. The CDR3 is 15 amino acids. CDR3 sequence: CASREQGNKNQPQHF. Here the CDR3 DNA reads TGTGCCAGCAGAGAACAGGGAAACAAAAACCAGCCCCAGCATTTT.

The genes are TRBV7-2 and TRBJ2-3; no firm D call. Trimming cost V 6 bases and J 2 bases, with 9 bases left between them. CDR1 and CDR2 (germline): SGHTA, FQGNSA. The CDR3 length is 13 residues. DNA of the CDR3: TGTGCCAGCAGGGATGGGTTCACAGATACGCAGTATTTT. Translating it yields CASRDGFTDTQYF. The full variable domain, completed using reference TRBV7-2 and TRBJ2-3, is GAGVSQSPSNKVTEKGKDVELRCDPISGHTALYWYRQSLGQGLEFLIYFQGNSAPDKSGLPSDRFSAERTGGSVSTLTIQRTQQEDSAVYLCASRDGFTDTQYFGPGTRLTVL.

This clone came up a few times. This chain joins TRBV5-1 and TRBJ1-1; 9 bases align to TRBD1. Trimming cost V 3 bases and J 1 base; bases outside gene matches: 1. Looked up from germline, CDR1 is SGHRS and CDR2 is YFSETQ. The CDR3 has 14 amino acids. CDR3 in amino acids: CASSWGQGNTEAFF. The CDR3 nucleotides are TGCGCCAGCAGCTGGGGACAGGGGAACACTGAAGCTTTCTTT.

The genes are TRBV30 and TRBJ1-1; no definite D call. CDR1 is GTSNPN, CDR2 SVGIG, per germline (reference sequence). V was shortened by 2 bases and J by 0 bases, with 7 bases between the two germline ends. This CDR3 comprises 13 residues. As DNA, the CDR3 is TGTGCCTGGAGTAAGGGTATGAACACTGAAGCTTTCTTT. Amino acid sequence: CAWSKGMNTEAFF.

The chain has TRBV11-2 and TRBJ1-1, with D hard to call. The CDR3 runs to 13 residues. Germline V gene sequence: CDR1 SGHAT, CDR2 FQNNGV. Deletions cut 0 bases from V and 4 bases from J, with 6 bases between. The CDR3 loop reads CASSLEAGTEAFF. Written as DNA, the CDR3 is TGTGCCAGCAGCTTAGAGGCGGGCACTGAAGCTTTCTTT.

This clone showed up just once. The chain carries TRBV10-1 and TRBJ1-5; D call uncertain. Trimming took off 3 bases at V and 3 bases at J, with 6 bases between the two ends. The length of the CDR3 is 13 residues. Looked up from germline, CDR1 is WNHNN and CDR2 is SYGVQD (reference sequence). CDR3 sequence reads: CASSEQINQPQHF. CDR3 coding DNA: TGCGCCAGCAGTGAACAGATCAATCAGCCCCAGCATTTT.

Points on this clone: Other DNA sequences from this sample encode an identical CDR3 as well. J is TRBJ1-1 and V is TRBV5-1, with D tentatively TRBD1 (5 bases). The CDR3 spans 14 residues. Germline V gene lookup returns CDR1 SGHRS and CDR2 YFSETQ. Deletions cut 4 bases from V and 2 bases from J, with 12 bases between. The CDR3 sequence: CASSPGRVNTEAFF. The CDR3 DNA reads as TGCGCCAGCAGCCCGGGCAGGGTCAACACTGAAGCTTTCTTT. Filled out from reference TRBV5-1 and TRBJ1-1, the complete variable domain reads KAGVTQTPRYLIKTRGQQVTLSCSPISGHRSVSWYQQTPGQGLQFLFEYFSETQRNKGNFPGRFSGRQFSNSRSEMNVSTLELGDSALYLCASSPGRVNTEAFFGQGTRLTVV.

This clone was observed once. This chain's CDR3 is CASSLLALPYNEQFF. The CDR3 region has the DNA TGTGCCAGCAGCTTACTAGCGCTCCCCTACAATGAGCAGTTCTTC. This rearrangement joins TRBV7-9 to TRBJ2-1; a weak D match, TRBD2 (6 bases). CDR3 length: 15 residues. The germline V and J ends were trimmed by 2 bases and 2 bases, with 10 bases remaining between them. Germline CDR1 is SEHNR and CDR2 is FQNEAQ (reference sequence).

The DNA of the CDR3 is TGTGCCAGCAGTGAGACAGCTCTTCGCTATGGCTACACCTTC. Residues: CASSETALRYGYTF. V and J are TRBV6-1 and TRBJ1-2; the D gene is possibly TRBD1 (5 bases). Between the trimmed V and J ends, which lost 3 bases and 4 bases, there was a span of 12 bases. This CDR3 has 14 amino acids. Germline CDR1 and CDR2: MNHNS and SASEGT.

V gene TRBV2 combines with J gene TRBJ2-5, with 9 nucleotides matching TRBD1. This CDR3 has 15 residues. V gave up 6 bases and J gave up 5 bases; unmatched junction bases: 10. Germline V gene lookup returns CDR1 SNHLY and CDR2 FYNNEI. For the CDR3, the DNA is TGTGCCAGCAGCCCGCCCACAGGGGGCGGGGAGACCCAGTACTTC. The encoded protein is CASSPPTGGGETQYF.

The gene calls are TRBV28 and TRBJ1-2; D gene unclear. Germline V gene sequence: CDR1 MDHEN, CDR2 SYDVKM. This CDR3 is 13 amino acids long. The V end lost 7 bases, the J end lost 8 bases, and 17 bases lay between the germline ends. CDR3 in DNA: TGTGCCAGCACCGGTAGAGGACCTCTCGGCTACACCTTC. Translating it yields CASTGRGPLGYTF.

The CDR3 protein is CASRPLTSGAYEQYF. CDR3 DNA: TGTGCCAGCAGGCCCCTGACTAGCGGGGCCTACGAGCAGTACTTC. This chain connects TRBV2 to TRBJ2-7; TRBD2 matches at 11 bases. The V and J ends lost 6 bases and 2 bases, in that order; junction bases with no gene match: 6. This CDR3 is 15 amino acids long. Germline CDR1 reads SNHLY; CDR2 reads FYNNEI.

Concerning this clone: Within the sample, other DNA sequences also encode this same CDR3. J is TRBJ2-7 and V is TRBV18, with D unresolved. V was pared by 4 bases and J by 0 bases, with 7 bases between. Germline values: CDR1 KGHSH, CDR2 LQKENI. This CDR3 is 13 amino acids long. The CDR3 here is CASSRTSSYEQYF. The CDR3 DNA reads as TGTGCCAGCTCACGTACGAGCTCCTACGAGCAGTACTTC.

The CDR3 is CACRVNTGELFF. CDR3 DNA: TGTGCATGCAGGGTGAACACCGGGGAGCTGTTTTTT. The genes are TRBV6-5 and TRBJ2-2; a weak D match, TRBD1 (5 bases). Germline V gives CDR1 MNHEY, CDR2 SVGAGI. The CDR3 length is 12 residues.

V gene TRBV29-1 combines with J gene TRBJ1-2; 9 bases align to TRBD1. The CDR3 is 12 residues long. Germline assignment: CDR1 SQVTM and CDR2 ANQGSEA. Germline trimming cut 6 bases from V and 4 bases from J; bases unmatched to any gene: 3. The CDR3 sequence is CSVTTGGYGYTF. The DNA of the CDR3 is TGCAGCGTGACGACAGGGGGCTATGGCTACACCTTC. Using reference TRBV29-1 and TRBJ1-2 for the parts outside the CDR3, the full variable domain is SAVISQKPSRDICQRGTSLTIQCQVDSQVTMMFWYRQQPGQSLTLIATANQGSEATYESGFVIDKFPISRPNLTFSTLTVSNMSPEDSSIYLCSVTTGGYGYTFGSGTRLTVV.

The V and J genes are TRBV30 and TRBJ1-3; possibly TRBD1 for D (6 bases). This CDR3 is 16 amino acids long. V gave up 2 bases and J gave up 0 bases, with 14 bases separating them. CDR1 and CDR2 from the germline V gene are GTSNPN and SVGIG (reference sequence). CDR3 sequence: CAWSLPGHPSGNTIYF. The DNA of the CDR3 is TGTGCCTGGAGTCTACCGGGACACCCCTCTGGAAACACCATATATTTT.

With regard to this clone: Within the sample, other DNA sequences also encode this same CDR3. The chain uses TRBV5-1 and TRBJ2-3; D might be TRBD1 (6 bases). CDR3 length: 13 residues. The ends were cut back, 0 bases at V and 6 bases at J, with 8 bases in the middle. Germline V gives CDR1 SGHRS, CDR2 YFSETQ. The CDR3 DNA is TGCGCCAGCAGCTTGGCTAGGGGGGATACGCAGTATTTT. The encoded protein is CASSLARGDTQYF.

CDR3 sequence: CASSLRNTIVGHEQYF. The CDR3 nucleotides read TGTGCCAGCAGTCTAAGGAATACCATTGTTGGGCACGAGCAGTACTTC. The rearrangement uses TRBV27 and TRBJ2-7, with unresolved D. Germline V CDR1 and CDR2: MNHEY, SMNVEV (reference sequence). Trimming shortened V by 5 bases and J by 5 bases, and 22 bases separated the two germline ends. The CDR3 has 16 residues.

Details on this clone: The same CDR3 also results from other DNA sequences found in this sample. The rearrangement uses TRBV11-3 and TRBJ2-3; D possibly corresponds to TRBD1 (5 bases). Germline V gene sequence: CDR1 SGHNT, CDR2 YENEEA. V was trimmed by 3 bases and J by 0 bases, leaving 7 bases between them. The CDR3 is made up of 14 amino acids. CDR3 protein: CASSLGPSTDTQYF. CDR3 bases: TGTGCCAGCAGCTTGGGGCCGAGCACAGATACGCAGTATTTT.